What follows are 10 T cell receptor beta chains derived from one specimen sequenced in a study of shared clonotypes between healthy human individuals. Sequencing was performed with immunoSEQ multiplex PCR; in TCRdb, only in-frame clones are kept and a portion is missing. This repertoire shows about 1,900,000 clones, approximately 95% found once; its top ten account for less than 1.5%. Only CD45RO-negative cells positively selected for CCR7 counted as naive CD8 cells, so terminally differentiated effector memory CD45RA+ cells were excluded. The sequenced material came from naive CD8+ T cells sorted from blood. These receptors originate from a man aged 18 to 29 in good health.

CDR3 DNA: TGTGCCAGCAGTTACTCTGGGCGGGAAAACAATGAGCAGTTCTTC. Translating gives CASSYSGRENNEQFF. This chain connects TRBV6-5 to TRBJ2-1, with D maybe TRBD2 (6 bases). V was shortened by 0 bases and J by 5 bases, with 11 bases between the two germline ends. The CDR3 spans 15 residues. Germline values: CDR1 MNHEY, CDR2 SVGAGI.

The chain recombines TRBV6-6 with TRBJ2-1, with D possibly TRBD2 on 6 matching bases. The germline V and J ends were trimmed by 2 bases and 6 bases, with 8 bases remaining between them. This CDR3 contains 13 residues. CDR1 is MNHNY, CDR2 SVGAGI, per germline (reference sequence). The CDR3 nucleotides are TGTGCCAGCAGTTACGACGGGGGCAATGAGCAGTTCTTC. Translation: CASSYDGGNEQFF.

The chain employs TRBV5-6 and TRBJ2-7; 10 bases match TRBD1. J was trimmed by 4 bases and V by 0 bases; bases with no gene match: 7. Germline V gene data show CDR1 as SGHDT and CDR2 as YYEEEE. The CDR3 consists of 16 residues. The DNA of the CDR3 is TGTGCCAGCAGCTTGGCCGGACAGGGGGGTCGGTACGAGCAGTACTTC. It is translated as CASSLAGQGGRYEQYF.

Worth noting for this clone: Within the sample, other DNA sequences also encode this same CDR3. The chain links TRBV7-9 to TRBJ2-1; 7 bases match TRBD2. Germline V gene lookup returns CDR1 SEHNR and CDR2 FQNEAQ (reference sequence). With V trimmed by 3 bases and J by 0 bases, 5 bases remained unmatched. The CDR3 is 16 amino acids. CDR3 sequence reads: CASSFSGGSSYNEQFF. CDR3 DNA: TGTGCCAGCAGCTTCTCCGGCGGGAGCTCCTACAATGAGCAGTTCTTC.

Note on this clone: This sample includes further DNA sequences coding for the same CDR3. The chain joins TRBV30 to TRBJ2-7; 7 nucleotides agree with TRBD2. Germline lookup yields CDR1 GTSNPN and CDR2 SVGIG (reference sequence). There are 13 residues in the CDR3. The V and J ends lost 1 base and 3 bases, in that order; junction bases with no gene match: 3. This CDR3 reads CAWSGGGGYEQYF. The CDR3 nucleotides are TGTGCCTGGAGTGGCGGGGGAGGCTACGAGCAGTACTTC. The full variable domain, in which reference TRBV30 and TRBJ2-7 provide the parts outside the CDR3, is SQTIHQWPATLVQPVGSPLSLECTVEGTSNPNLYWYRQAAGRGLQLLFYSVGIGQISSEVPQNLSASRPQDRQFILSSKKLLLSDSGFYLCAWSGGGGYEQYFGPGTRLTVT.

This clone occurred once. The J gene is TRBJ1-2, the V gene TRBV7-9, with D unclear. The germline V gene encodes CDR1 SEHNR and CDR2 FQNEAQ (reference sequence). The CDR3 sequence is 13 residues long. V was pared by 0 bases and J by 6 bases, with 8 bases between. Here the CDR3 reads CASSLARSHGYTF. The CDR3 nucleotides are TGTGCCAGCAGCTTAGCTAGGAGCCATGGCTACACCTTC. The full variable domain, in which reference TRBV7-9 and TRBJ1-2 provide the parts outside the CDR3, is DTGVSQNPRHKITKRGQNVTFRCDPISEHNRLYWYRQTLGQGPEFLTYFQNEAQLEKSRLLSDRFSAERPKGSFSTLEIQRTEQGDSAMYLCASSLARSHGYTFGSGTRLTVV.

The V and J genes are TRBV11-2 and TRBJ2-7; a possible D gene is TRBD2 (6 bases). CDR3 length: 13 amino acids. The V end was cut by 11 bases, the J end by 5 bases, with 19 bases between. Germline V CDR1 and CDR2: SGHAT, FQNNGV. CDR3 bases: TGTGCCGCGGCGGAGGGGCCATTACACGAGCAGTACTTC. Translating it yields CAAAEGPLHEQYF.

The V and J genes are TRBV30 and TRBJ2-2; 9 nucleotides agree with TRBD1. Trimming took 1 base from V and 5 from J; bases not matched to a gene: 11. CDR1 and CDR2 from the germline V gene are GTSNPN and SVGIG (reference sequence). The CDR3 length is 17 residues. The CDR3 coding sequence is TGTGCCTGGAGTGACACTACAGGGGGCGTTTGGACCGGGGAGCTGTTTTTT. Its translation is CAWSDTTGGVWTGELFF.

The rearrangement joins TRBV13 to TRBJ1-1, with TRBD1 as a possible D gene (6 bases). V lost 5 bases and J 1 base, leaving 11 bases between the germline ends. The CDR3 covers 14 residues. CDR1 is PRHDT and CDR2 is FYEKMQ in the germline V gene (reference sequence). CDR3: CASSLGQQNTEAFF. CDR3 nucleotides: TGTGCCAGCAGCCTCGGACAGCAGAACACTGAAGCTTTCTTT.

The chain uses TRBV11-2 and TRBJ2-7; tentative D call: TRBD2 (7 bases). Trimming pared 7 bases from V and 7 bases from J, leaving 20 bases between. Germline CDR1 SGHAT, CDR2 FQNNGV. This CDR3 has 14 residues. For the CDR3, the DNA is TGTGCCAGCACCCTCCTGGGGGGGGCGGGAGAGCAGTACTTC. As protein: CASTLLGGAGEQYF.